Only one count was recorded for the clone carrying this T cell receptor beta chain. Original methodology: Amplification of reference gene primers provided the estimated nucleated cell counts. Measured with immunoSEQ multiplex PCR; TCRdb has only the in-frame clones, and not every one. The DNA was the basis for D and trimming; V, J and clone size are from that table. The sample contains roughly 150,000 clones, about 85% of which appear only once. These data are taken from a study of blood T cell repertoires in COVID-19. Study details: Sites across the United States, Italy and Spain contributed samples from acute and convalescent COVID-19. The analysed material was cDNA or gDNA that came from T cells, B-cell-depleted T cells, or PBMCs.

The receptor was derived from an elderly man with COVID-19, enrolled during active disease. The sequencing input was peripheral blood.

The CDR3 is CASTHGGDEQFF. For the CDR3, the DNA is TGTGCCAGCACCCATGGAGGGGATGAGCAGTTCTTC. The J gene is TRBJ2-1, the V gene TRBV12-3 or TRBV12-4; a possible D gene is TRBD2 (6 bases). V lost 7 bases and J 8 bases, leaving 12 bases between the germline ends. There are 12 residues in the CDR3.